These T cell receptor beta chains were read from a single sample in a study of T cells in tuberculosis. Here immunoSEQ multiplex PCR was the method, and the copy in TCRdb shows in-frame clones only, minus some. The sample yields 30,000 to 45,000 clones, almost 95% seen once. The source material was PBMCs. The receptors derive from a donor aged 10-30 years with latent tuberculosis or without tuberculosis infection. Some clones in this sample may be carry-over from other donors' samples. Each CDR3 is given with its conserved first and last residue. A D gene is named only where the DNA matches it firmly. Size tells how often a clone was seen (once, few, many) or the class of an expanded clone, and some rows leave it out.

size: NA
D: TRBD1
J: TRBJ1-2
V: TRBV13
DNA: TGTGCCAGCAGCTTCCTCTGGCCGGGACAGGGGACCTATGGCTACACCTTC
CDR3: CASSFLWPGQGTYGYTF

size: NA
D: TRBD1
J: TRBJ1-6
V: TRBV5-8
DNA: TGTGCCAGCAGGTCAAGAACGGGACAGGGGGCTCTAGGGTCACCCCTCCACTTT
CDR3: CASRSRTGQGALGSPLHF

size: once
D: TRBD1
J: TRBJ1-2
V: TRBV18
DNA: TGTGCCAGCTCACCCCCCAATCCGGGACAGGGGCCCGAGGGCTACACCTTC
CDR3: CASSPPNPGQGPEGYTF

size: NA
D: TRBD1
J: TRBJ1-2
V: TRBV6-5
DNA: TGTGCCAGCAGGGATTCGGGACAGGCCCACTATGGCTACACCTTC
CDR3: CASRDSGQAHYGYTF

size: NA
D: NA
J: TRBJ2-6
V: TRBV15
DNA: TGTGCCACCAGCAGAGAAAGGGGTTCCGGGGCCAACGTCCTGACTTTC
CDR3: CATSRERGSGANVLTF

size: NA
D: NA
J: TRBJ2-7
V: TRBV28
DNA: TGTGCCAGCAGTTTATCGGGGGGCGGAAACTACGAGCAGTACTTC
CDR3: CASSLSGGGNYEQYF

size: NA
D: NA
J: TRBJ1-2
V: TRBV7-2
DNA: TGTGCCAGCAGCCACCTCAACATGCCCTATGGCTACACCTTC
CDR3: CASSHLNMPYGYTF

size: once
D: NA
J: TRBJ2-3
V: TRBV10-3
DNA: TGTGCCATCAGTGACGGGGGTACAGATACGCAGTATTTT
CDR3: CAISDGGTDTQYF

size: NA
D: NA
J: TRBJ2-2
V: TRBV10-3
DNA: TGTGCCATCAGGAAGTTCCGGCTAGAAGGAACCGGGGAGCTGTTTTTT
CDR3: CAIRKFRLEGTGELFF

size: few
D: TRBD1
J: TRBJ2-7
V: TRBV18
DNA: TGTGCCAGCTCAGGGACAGTCAAACCCTACGAGCAGTACTTC
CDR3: CASSGTVKPYEQYF

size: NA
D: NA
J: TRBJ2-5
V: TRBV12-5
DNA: TGTGCTAGTGGTTTGGGGCCCCAGGAGACCCAGTACTTC
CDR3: CASGLGPQETQYF

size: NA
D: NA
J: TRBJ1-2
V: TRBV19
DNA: TGTGCCAGTATAAGCTCAAACTATGGCTACACCTTC
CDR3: CASISSNYGYTF

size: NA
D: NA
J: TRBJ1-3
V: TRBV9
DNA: TGTGCCAGCAGCGACGGGAGGGAAACTGGAAACACCATATATTTT
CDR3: CASSDGRETGNTIYF

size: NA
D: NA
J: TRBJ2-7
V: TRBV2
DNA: TGTGCCAGCAGTGAAGGAGGGGGGGTTCCCTACGAGCAGTACTTC
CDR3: CASSEGGGVPYEQYF

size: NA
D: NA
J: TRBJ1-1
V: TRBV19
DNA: TGTGCCAGTAGTATCCAGGGGAACACTGAAGCTTTCTTT
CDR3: CASSIQGNTEAFF

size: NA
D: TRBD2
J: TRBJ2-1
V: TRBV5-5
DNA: TGTGCCAGCAGCTTCTCTAGCGGGTCATCCTACAATGAGCAGTTCTTC
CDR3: CASSFSSGSSYNEQFF

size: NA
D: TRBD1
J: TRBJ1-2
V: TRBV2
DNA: TGTGCCAGCAGTGCCTCTGGGACAGGGGTCGATGGCTACACCTTC
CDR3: CASSASGTGVDGYTF

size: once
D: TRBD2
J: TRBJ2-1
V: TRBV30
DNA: TGTGCCATGAGCGGGGGGGCGGGCTCGGATGAGCAGTTCTTC
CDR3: CAMSGGAGSDEQFF

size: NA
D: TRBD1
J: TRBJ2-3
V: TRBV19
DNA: TGTGCCAGTAGTCCCAACCTACAGGGGGCAGGAGATACGCAGTATTTT
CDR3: CASSPNLQGAGDTQYF

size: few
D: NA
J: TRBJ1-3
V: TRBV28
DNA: TGTGCCAGCAGCCGCGACTTGACAGGAAGCTCTGGAAACACCATATATTTT
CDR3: CASSRDLTGSSGNTIYF

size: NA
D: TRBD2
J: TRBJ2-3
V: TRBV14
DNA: TGTGCCAGCAGCCAAGACTGGCTAGCGGGACAGTTCGGAGATACGCAGTATTTT
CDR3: CASSQDWLAGQFGDTQYF

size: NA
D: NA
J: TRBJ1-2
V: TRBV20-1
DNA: TGCAGTGCCCCCCGGGAGGTAGGCTACACCTTC
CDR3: CSAPREVGYTF

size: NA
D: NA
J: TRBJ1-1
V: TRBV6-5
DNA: TGTGCCAGCAGTTACTCGGGGCGTCCGAACACTGAAGCTTTCTTT
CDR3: CASSYSGRPNTEAFF

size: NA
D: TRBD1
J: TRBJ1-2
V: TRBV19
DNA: TGTGCCAGTAGTAGCCGGGACAGGGGCCGCATATGGGGTGGCTACACCTTC
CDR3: CASSSRDRGRIWGGYTF

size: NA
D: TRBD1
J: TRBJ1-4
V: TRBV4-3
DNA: TGCGCCAGCAGCCAAGATCGGACAGGGGACGGTGAAAAACTGTTTTTT
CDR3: CASSQDRTGDGEKLFF

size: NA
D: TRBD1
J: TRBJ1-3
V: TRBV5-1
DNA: TGCGCCAGAGGGACAGCCGATAGCTCTGGAAACACCATATATTTT
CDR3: CARGTADSSGNTIYF

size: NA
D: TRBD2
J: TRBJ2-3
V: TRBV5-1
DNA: TGCGCCAGCAGCTTAGGGACTACCCCTAGCACAGATACGCAGTATTTT
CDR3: CASSLGTTPSTDTQYF

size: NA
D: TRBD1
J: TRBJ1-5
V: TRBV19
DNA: TGTGCCAGTAGTATCGGACAGGGCAGGCAGCCCCAGCATTTT
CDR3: CASSIGQGRQPQHF

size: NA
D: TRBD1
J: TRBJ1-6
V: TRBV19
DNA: TGTGCCAGTAGTGGACAGGGGTACAATTCACCCCTCCACTTT
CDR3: CASSGQGYNSPLHF

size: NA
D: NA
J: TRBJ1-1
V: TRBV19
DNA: TGTGCCAGTAGTATAACAGCCACGAACACTGAAGCTTTCTTT
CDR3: CASSITATNTEAFF

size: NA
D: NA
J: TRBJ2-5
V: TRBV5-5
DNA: TGTGCCAGCAGCTTGGTGGGGCAAGCAATTAAAGAGACCCAGTACTTC
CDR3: CASSLVGQAIKETQYF

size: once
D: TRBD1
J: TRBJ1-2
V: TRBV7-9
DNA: TGTGCCAGCAGCTCAATTCAGGGGGAAAGAGGCTACACCTTC
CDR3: CASSSIQGERGYTF

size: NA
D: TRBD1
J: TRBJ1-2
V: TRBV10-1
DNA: TGCGCCAGCAGCGCTGGACAGGGTATAAGCGGCTACACCTTC
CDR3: CASSAGQGISGYTF

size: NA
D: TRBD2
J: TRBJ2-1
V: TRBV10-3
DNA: TGTGCCATCAGTGAAGGGACTAGCGGATACAATGAGCAGTTCTTC
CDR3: CAISEGTSGYNEQFF

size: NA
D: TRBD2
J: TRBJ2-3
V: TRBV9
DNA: TGTGCCAGCAGCCCTGGACTAGCGGGCACAGATACGCAGTATTTT
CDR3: CASSPGLAGTDTQYF

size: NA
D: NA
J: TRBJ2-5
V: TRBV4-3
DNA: TGCGCCAGCAGCCAAGACGCAGGGTGGGGAGAGACCCAGTACTTC
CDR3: CASSQDAGWGETQYF

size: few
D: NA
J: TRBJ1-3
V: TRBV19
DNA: TGTGCCACCTCACGGGGGATTGTGGCTGGAAACACCATATATTTT
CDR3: CATSRGIVAGNTIYF